The clone carrying this TCR beta chain was picked up one time. What it binds is unknown. The source of the sample is a study of untreated major depressive disorder. Whole-study findings and limits: Compared with controls, depressed patients showed more TRBV05-01 (Vbeta 5.1) usage in CD4+ T cells.

TCRdb keeps only in-frame clones here, not all; method: immunoSEQ multiplex PCR. The sample consists of about 25,000 clones, 91% of them appearing once. Donors lacked major illness, comorbidities, regular medication, drug use, or heavy drinking. Each donor gave approximately 30 ml of EDTA blood. The length of the CDR3 is 14 residues. Germline CDR1 SNHLY, CDR2 FYNNEI. Trimming cost V 8 bases and J 5 bases; bases outside gene matches: 6. Sequencing was performed on CD4+ T cells from PBMCs. The chain links TRBV2 to TRBJ1-4, with 9 nucleotides matching TRBD1. This receptor was identified in a woman in her twenties or thirties with major depressive disorder. CDR3 loop: CASGPGTGNEKLFF. The CDR3 DNA reads as TGTGCCAGCGGGCCCGGGACAGGGAATGAAAAACTGTTTTTT.